A selection of T cell receptor beta chains follows, all from one sample in a study of spatial heterogeneity in lung cancer. TCRdb recomputed calls from the 5' RACE reads with MiXCR, one row per CDR3 protein. This table holds about 13,000 distinct CDR3 sequences, around 5.6% found once. The sequenced sample was lung tumor tissue, obtained at surgery. These receptors originate from a female donor with early-stage non-small cell lung cancer. CDR3s include the opening cysteine and the closing phenylalanine or tryptophan. Each record gives: J gene, D gene, V gene, clone size, CDR3 DNA, CDR3 protein. The D gene is left open where the match is weak. Clone size is stated in some rows and not others, as once, few, many or a class when expanded.

j_gene: TRBJ1-1; d_gene: NA; v_gene: TRBV21-1; abundance: many; CDR3nt: TGTGCCAGCAGCAATCAAGTTCTGGATAGGGACACTGAAGCTTTCTTT; CDR3aa: CASSNQVLDRDTEAFF
j_gene: TRBJ2-5; d_gene: NA; v_gene: TRBV30; abundance: many; CDR3nt: TGTGCCTGGAGTCTACCTAGGAGACAGGCTCAAGAGACCCAGTACTTC; CDR3aa: CAWSLPRRQAQETQYF
j_gene: TRBJ2-1; d_gene: TRBD2; v_gene: TRBV11-2; abundance: many; CDR3nt: TGTGCCAGCAGCTTAGATTCTAGGACTAGCCATGAGCAGTTCTTC; CDR3aa: CASSLDSRTSHEQFF
j_gene: TRBJ2-1; d_gene: NA; v_gene: TRBV19; abundance: NA; CDR3nt: TGTGCCAGTAGTATGGGACTCAGCTCCTACAATGAGCAGTTCTTC; CDR3aa: CASSMGLSSYNEQFF
j_gene: TRBJ1-2; d_gene: NA; v_gene: TRBV10-3; abundance: medium-sized; CDR3nt: TGTGCCATCAGTGAGTTAACGTCGGCCTATGGCTACACCTTC; CDR3aa: CAISELTSAYGYTF
j_gene: TRBJ1-2; d_gene: NA; v_gene: TRBV3-1; abundance: many; CDR3nt: TGTGCCAGCAGCCAAGAGACCAGGAGAGGCTACACCTTC; CDR3aa: CASSQETRRGYTF
j_gene: TRBJ2-5; d_gene: NA; v_gene: TRBV3-1; abundance: NA; CDR3nt: TGTGCCAGCAGCCAAGTTGGAGGGAGGTACCAAGAGACCCAGTACTTC; CDR3aa: CASSQVGGRYQETQYF
j_gene: TRBJ2-5; d_gene: NA; v_gene: TRBV5-1; abundance: many; CDR3nt: TGCGCCAGCAGCTTACAGGTCCAGGGAGAGACCCAGTACTTC; CDR3aa: CASSLQVQGETQYF
j_gene: TRBJ1-6; d_gene: NA; v_gene: TRBV7-9; abundance: NA; CDR3nt: TGTGCCAGCAGCCCAGGGGAAGGGTCACCCCTCCACTTT; CDR3aa: CASSPGEGSPLHF
j_gene: TRBJ1-6; d_gene: NA; v_gene: TRBV7-8; abundance: many; CDR3nt: TGTGCCAGCAGCTCCGCCCGCTCCTATAATTCACCCCTCCACTTT; CDR3aa: CASSSARSYNSPLHF
j_gene: TRBJ1-5; d_gene: NA; v_gene: TRBV7-8; abundance: many; CDR3nt: TGTGCCAGCAGCCCCCAGGGTCAGCCCCAGCATTTT; CDR3aa: CASSPQGQPQHF
j_gene: TRBJ1-2; d_gene: NA; v_gene: TRBV5-1; abundance: medium-sized; CDR3nt: TGCGCCAGCAGGCGAGGGGGGCCCTATGGCTACACCTTC; CDR3aa: CASRRGGPYGYTF
j_gene: TRBJ2-3; d_gene: NA; v_gene: TRBV20-1; abundance: many; CDR3nt: TGCAGTGCTAGCGGGCCCACAGATACGCAGTATTTT; CDR3aa: CSASGPTDTQYF
j_gene: TRBJ1-2; d_gene: NA; v_gene: TRBV29-1; abundance: many; CDR3nt: TGCAGCGTTGAAGATGTCCGGGGGGGTGGCTACACCTTC; CDR3aa: CSVEDVRGGGYTF
j_gene: TRBJ1-1; d_gene: TRBD1; v_gene: TRBV12-3/TRBV12-4; abundance: many; CDR3nt: TGTGCCAGCAGAGACCTCGGACAGGAGAGGTCCACTGAAGCTTTCTTT; CDR3aa: CASRDLGQERSTEAFF
j_gene: TRBJ1-6; d_gene: TRBD1; v_gene: TRBV7-2; abundance: many; CDR3nt: TGTGCCAGCAGGTCCGGGACAGGGATCAATTCACCCCTCCACTTT; CDR3aa: CASRSGTGINSPLHF
j_gene: TRBJ2-7; d_gene: TRBD1; v_gene: TRBV12-3/TRBV12-4; abundance: many; CDR3nt: TGTGCCAGCACCTCACAGGGGGCCTCCTACGAGCAGTACTTC; CDR3aa: CASTSQGASYEQYF
j_gene: TRBJ2-2; d_gene: TRBD2; v_gene: TRBV20-1; abundance: many; CDR3nt: TGCAGTGCTAGACGGACGCCACTAGCGTCGAACACCGGGGAGCTGTTTTTT; CDR3aa: CSARRTPLASNTGELFF
j_gene: TRBJ2-7; d_gene: NA; v_gene: TRBV20-1; abundance: medium-sized; CDR3nt: TGCAGTGCCCCTCGAGGGCTATACGAGCAGTACTTC; CDR3aa: CSAPRGLYEQYF
j_gene: TRBJ2-1; d_gene: NA; v_gene: TRBV2; abundance: many; CDR3nt: TGTGCCAGCAGTGAGTGGGGAGATGGGTACAATGAGCAGTTCTTC; CDR3aa: CASSEWGDGYNEQFF
j_gene: TRBJ2-1; d_gene: NA; v_gene: TRBV7-6; abundance: many; CDR3nt: TGTGCCAGCAGCCCCTCTCCCTACCCGGGCAATGAGCAGTTCTTC; CDR3aa: CASSPSPYPGNEQFF
j_gene: TRBJ2-3; d_gene: NA; v_gene: TRBV12-3/TRBV12-4; abundance: many; CDR3nt: TGTGCCAGCACCCCTCTGAGGGGCGCAGATACGCAGTATTTT; CDR3aa: CASTPLRGADTQYF
j_gene: TRBJ2-3; d_gene: TRBD1; v_gene: TRBV20-1; abundance: many; CDR3nt: TGCAGTGCTGAGGACAGGGTTACAGATACGCAGTATTTT; CDR3aa: CSAEDRVTDTQYF
j_gene: TRBJ2-7; d_gene: TRBD1; v_gene: TRBV7-9; abundance: many; CDR3nt: TGTGCCAGCAGCTTAGGACAGGGGGCGTACTCCTACGAGCAGTACTTC; CDR3aa: CASSLGQGAYSYEQYF
j_gene: TRBJ2-1; d_gene: TRBD1; v_gene: TRBV7-3; abundance: many; CDR3nt: TGTGCCAGCAGCTTACGACAGGGGGCAGGATACAATGAGCAGTTCTTC; CDR3aa: CASSLRQGAGYNEQFF
j_gene: TRBJ2-2; d_gene: NA; v_gene: TRBV6-5; abundance: many; CDR3nt: TGTGCCAGCAGTTATATGGGAACCGGGGAGCTGTTTTTT; CDR3aa: CASSYMGTGELFF
j_gene: TRBJ2-7; d_gene: NA; v_gene: TRBV27; abundance: many; CDR3nt: TGTGCCAGCAGTTTTTACAGGGGGGGGTACGAGCAGTACTTC; CDR3aa: CASSFYRGGYEQYF
j_gene: TRBJ2-7; d_gene: TRBD2; v_gene: TRBV3-1; abundance: many; CDR3nt: TGTGCCAGCAGCCTTTCGGGGGGGCCAAAGTACTTC; CDR3aa: CASSLSGGPKYF
j_gene: TRBJ1-1; d_gene: NA; v_gene: TRBV18; abundance: many; CDR3nt: TGTGCCAGCTCACCCACGATGAACACTGAAGCTTTCTTT; CDR3aa: CASSPTMNTEAFF
j_gene: TRBJ1-1; d_gene: NA; v_gene: TRBV12-3/TRBV12-4; abundance: many; CDR3nt: TGTGCCAGCAGTCCCCTTTGGGTACTGGACACTGAAGCTTTCTTT; CDR3aa: CASSPLWVLDTEAFF
j_gene: TRBJ2-5; d_gene: TRBD2; v_gene: TRBV9; abundance: many; CDR3nt: TGTGCCAGCAGCGTGTCGAGCGGGGCTTGGAGACAAGAGACCCAGTACTTC; CDR3aa: CASSVSSGAWRQETQYF
j_gene: TRBJ2-1; d_gene: NA; v_gene: TRBV7-9; abundance: many; CDR3nt: TGTGCCAGCAGCGGCGGAGGACTGGACACCTACAATGAGCAGTTCTTC; CDR3aa: CASSGGGLDTYNEQFF
j_gene: TRBJ2-7; d_gene: TRBD1; v_gene: TRBV30; abundance: many; CDR3nt: TGTGCCTGGAGTGGGACAGGGTACGAGCAGTACTTC; CDR3aa: CAWSGTGYEQYF
j_gene: TRBJ2-1; d_gene: TRBD2; v_gene: TRBV7-2; abundance: medium-sized; CDR3nt: TGTGCCAGCAGCTTCCGGGGGGGCCTTAATGAGCAGTTCTTC; CDR3aa: CASSFRGGLNEQFF
j_gene: TRBJ2-5; d_gene: NA; v_gene: TRBV6-2/TRBV6-3; abundance: many; CDR3nt: TGTGCCAGCATACGTACGCCGGTCCAAGAGACCCAGTACTTC; CDR3aa: CASIRTPVQETQYF
j_gene: TRBJ1-1; d_gene: NA; v_gene: TRBV15; abundance: NA; CDR3nt: TGTGCCACCAGCAGGAGACAGAACACTGAAGCTTTCTTT; CDR3aa: CATSRRQNTEAFF
j_gene: TRBJ2-5; d_gene: NA; v_gene: TRBV4-2; abundance: medium-sized; CDR3nt: TGTGCCAGCAGCCAAGAGAGGGCGCAGGAGACCCAGTACTTC; CDR3aa: CASSQERAQETQYF
j_gene: TRBJ2-2; d_gene: NA; v_gene: TRBV7-2; abundance: many; CDR3nt: TGTGCCAGCAGCCTCCGCGTAGGGTCTACCGGGGAGCTGTTTTTT; CDR3aa: CASSLRVGSTGELFF
j_gene: TRBJ1-1; d_gene: NA; v_gene: TRBV12-3/TRBV12-4; abundance: NA; CDR3nt: TGTGCCAGTGACTACGGATCGAACACTGAAGCTTTCTTT; CDR3aa: CASDYGSNTEAFF
j_gene: TRBJ1-1; d_gene: TRBD1; v_gene: TRBV20-1; abundance: many; CDR3nt: TGCAGTGCCAGACAGGGGGTGGGTGAAGCTTTCTTT; CDR3aa: CSARQGVGEAFF
j_gene: TRBJ2-1; d_gene: NA; v_gene: TRBV28; abundance: NA; CDR3nt: TGTGCCAGCAGTCCGACTGAGGGCGTAAATGAGCAGTTCTTC; CDR3aa: CASSPTEGVNEQFF
j_gene: TRBJ2-1; d_gene: TRBD2; v_gene: TRBV6-2/TRBV6-3; abundance: many; CDR3nt: TGTGCCAGCAGCGGGACTAGCGGGGGGATTGAGCAGTTCTTC; CDR3aa: CASSGTSGGIEQFF
j_gene: TRBJ1-2; d_gene: TRBD1; v_gene: TRBV28; abundance: many; CDR3nt: TGTGCCAGCACTAAAAGGGGACAGGGCAACCGTAACTATGGCTACACCTTC; CDR3aa: CASTKRGQGNRNYGYTF
j_gene: TRBJ2-7; d_gene: NA; v_gene: TRBV15; abundance: many; CDR3nt: TGTGCCACCAGCAGAGATTTAACACAAGGCCCTTACGAGCAGTACTTC; CDR3aa: CATSRDLTQGPYEQYF
j_gene: TRBJ2-7; d_gene: NA; v_gene: TRBV4-1; abundance: medium-sized; CDR3nt: TGCGCCAGCAGACCAAACCAGTTAATGGGAGTCCACGAGCAGTACTTC; CDR3aa: CASRPNQLMGVHEQYF
j_gene: TRBJ2-2; d_gene: NA; v_gene: TRBV5-6; abundance: many; CDR3nt: TGTGCCAGCAGATACGTTAACACCGGGGAGCTGTTTTTT; CDR3aa: CASRYVNTGELFF
j_gene: TRBJ2-7; d_gene: TRBD1; v_gene: TRBV5-1; abundance: few; CDR3nt: TGCGCCAGCAGCTCCGGGACAGGGACCTACGAGCAGTACTTC; CDR3aa: CASSSGTGTYEQYF
j_gene: TRBJ2-3; d_gene: TRBD2; v_gene: TRBV7-9; abundance: few; CDR3nt: TGTGCCAGCATCCCCGGGACTAGCGCCACAGATACGCAGTATTTT; CDR3aa: CASIPGTSATDTQYF
j_gene: TRBJ1-2; d_gene: NA; v_gene: TRBV28; abundance: medium-sized; CDR3nt: TGTGCCAGCAGGGGGTCAGGGGTTGGATATGGCTACACCTTC; CDR3aa: CASRGSGVGYGYTF
j_gene: TRBJ1-5; d_gene: NA; v_gene: TRBV6-2/TRBV6-3; abundance: many; CDR3nt: TGTGCCAGCAGTCCTTTCGTCGGTCGGGGGCAGCCCCAGCATTTT; CDR3aa: CASSPFVGRGQPQHF
j_gene: TRBJ2-4; d_gene: NA; v_gene: TRBV6-1; abundance: many; CDR3nt: TGTGCCAGCAGTGTGTCCGAGGGGAGGGGGTCCTTAGCCAAAAACATTCAGTACTTC; CDR3aa: CASSVSEGRGSLAKNIQYF
j_gene: TRBJ2-1; d_gene: TRBD1; v_gene: TRBV7-6; abundance: many; CDR3nt: TGTGCCAGCAGCTACTGGGACAGGGGGTCATCCTACAATGAGCAGTTCTTC; CDR3aa: CASSYWDRGSSYNEQFF
j_gene: TRBJ2-7; d_gene: NA; v_gene: TRBV12-3/TRBV12-4; abundance: many; CDR3nt: TGTGCCAGCAGTTTAGGAGGGCCGGGAGAGCAGTACTTC; CDR3aa: CASSLGGPGEQYF
j_gene: TRBJ1-4; d_gene: NA; v_gene: TRBV11-2; abundance: many; CDR3nt: TGTGCCAGCAGCCAGACGAGGGCGGGTGGTGAAAAACTGTTTTTT; CDR3aa: CASSQTRAGGEKLFF
j_gene: TRBJ2-3; d_gene: TRBD2; v_gene: TRBV7-9; abundance: many; CDR3nt: TGTGCCAGCAGCCGCCTCGTAGCGGGGGCTTCAGATACGCAGTATTTT; CDR3aa: CASSRLVAGASDTQYF